The rows below give T cell receptor beta chains drawn from one sample of a study of control samples from healthy donors and cancer patients. Generated by immunoSEQ multiplex PCR, the TCRdb table keeps only in-frame clones and is missing some. The sample lists 75,000 to 100,000 clones; roughly nine tenths were seen once. The material sequenced was blood. These receptors all come from a man over 45 in good health. CDR3s include the opening cysteine and the closing phenylalanine or tryptophan. The D gene is left open where the match is weak. Clone size, where shown, is once, few, many, or a class for clones that have expanded.

clone size	V gene	CDR3 length	D gene	J gene	CDR3 DNA	CDR3 protein
-	TRBV9	15	-	TRBJ2-1	TGTGCCAGCAGCGTAGGCGGGGCAGAGTACAATGAGCAGTTCTTC	CASSVGGAEYNEQFF
-	TRBV10-3	13	TRBD2	TRBJ2-7	TGTGCCATCAGTGACGGGGGGTACTACGAGCAGTACTTC	CAISDGGYYEQYF
-	TRBV4-1	13	-	TRBJ1-4	TGCGCCAGCAGCCAAGTCGGATCGGGACTGCTGTTTTTT	CASSQVGSGLLFF
-	TRBV7-8	18	-	TRBJ2-4	TGTGCCAGCAGCCCCCGGCGAGTAGGCACCTTAACCAAAAACATTCAGTACTTC	CASSPRRVGTLTKNIQYF
-	TRBV11-2	18	-	TRBJ1-6	TGTGCCAGCAGCTTATACGACCGCAGGGGCCTATATAATTCACCCCTCCACTTT	CASSLYDRRGLYNSPLHF
-	TRBV28	14	TRBD1	TRBJ1-1	TGTGCCACCGTTTTAAGACAGGGTTCTGTCGAAGCTTTCTTT	CATVLRQGSVEAFF
-	TRBV28	14	-	TRBJ1-1	TGTGCCTCCCAATCCGTGGCAGCGAACACTGAAGCTTTCTTT	CASQSVAANTEAFF
-	TRBV4-1	15	-	TRBJ1-1	TGCGCCAGCAGCCAAGAACTGGTTCGGACCACTGAAGCTTTCTTT	CASSQELVRTTEAFF
-	TRBV18	14	TRBD1	TRBJ1-4	TGTGCCAGCTCGCAGGGGGCGAATGTTGAAAAACTGTTTTTT	CASSQGANVEKLFF
-	TRBV10-2	14	-	TRBJ2-5	TGCGCCAGCACCTTCGGCAGGGACGGGGAGACCCAGTACTTC	CASTFGRDGETQYF
-	TRBV7-8	14	TRBD1	TRBJ2-1	TGTGCCAGCAGCTTGCAACAGGGGTGGGGCGAGCAGTTCTTC	CASSLQQGWGEQFF
-	TRBV24-1	14	-	TRBJ1-2	TGTGCCACCAGTGATTTCCGGGCCAACTATGGCTACACCTTC	CATSDFRANYGYTF
-	TRBV30	11	-	TRBJ2-7	TGTGCCTGGAGGCAGTCCTACGAGCAGTACTTC	CAWRQSYEQYF
-	TRBV19	16	TRBD1	TRBJ1-1	TGTGCCAGTAGTATAGGGGGACAGCGCATGAACACTGAAGCTTTCTTT	CASSIGGQRMNTEAFF
-	TRBV7-9	14	-	TRBJ2-1	TGTGCCAGCAGCTCCCGGACTAATCACAATGAGCAGTTCTTC	CASSSRTNHNEQFF
-	TRBV11-2	12	-	TRBJ1-2	TGTGCCAGCAGCCAGTGGGGGTATGGCTACACCTTC	CASSQWGYGYTF
-	TRBV19	15	TRBD1	TRBJ2-5	TGTGCCAGTAGTATAGGGACAGGGACCCAAGAGACCCAGTACTTC	CASSIGTGTQETQYF
-	TRBV5-1	15	TRBD1	TRBJ2-7	TGCGCCAGCAGCCCCGGACAGGATCGGTCCTACGAGCAGTACTTC	CASSPGQDRSYEQYF
-	TRBV30	13	-	TRBJ2-5	TGTGCCCGGACACCTCCGAACCAAGAGACCCAGTACTTC	CARTPPNQETQYF
-	TRBV19	16	TRBD1	TRBJ2-5	TGTGCCAGTAGTATAAGCTCGGGACAGGGAGCTGAGACCCAGTACTTC	CASSISSGQGAETQYF
-	TRBV3-1/TRBV3-2	14	TRBD1	TRBJ1-4	TGTGCCAGCAGCCAAGGAGGGGGCGAGGAAAAACTGTTTTTT	CASSQGGGEEKLFF
-	TRBV6-5	12	-	TRBJ2-7	TGTGCCAGCAGCTCAACCCTGTACGAGCAGTACTTC	CASSSTLYEQYF
few	TRBV5-1	14	TRBD1	TRBJ1-2	TGCGCCAGCAGCCCGTCAGGGGGACGCGGTGGCTACACCTTC	CASSPSGGRGGYTF
once	TRBV19	15	-	TRBJ2-2	TGTGCCAGTAGGGCCCAGGGGACGAACACCGGGGAGCTGTTTTTT	CASRAQGTNTGELFF
-	TRBV5-1	15	-	TRBJ2-5	TGCGCCAGCAGCTTTGGGGGACTTGGGGGTGAGACCCAGTACTTC	CASSFGGLGGETQYF
-	TRBV7-2	15	TRBD1	TRBJ2-7	TGTGCCAGCAGCTTAGGAGGGACAGGGAGCGGGGAGCAGTACTTC	CASSLGGTGSGEQYF
-	TRBV7-7	19	TRBD2	TRBJ2-1	TGTGCCAGCAGCTTAGATTCCCCCTGGGCTAGCGGGTCCTACAATGAGCAGTTCTTC	CASSLDSPWASGSYNEQFF
-	TRBV6-1	12	-	TRBJ1-2	TGTGCCAGCAGTGAGAGCGGATATGGCTACACCTTC	CASSESGYGYTF
-	TRBV6-5	15	-	TRBJ2-5	TGTGCCAGCAGTAGGGGACTGGAAACCCAAGAGACCCAGTACTTC	CASSRGLETQETQYF
-	TRBV3-1/TRBV3-2	17	TRBD2	TRBJ2-3	TGTGCCAGCAGCCTCCCTGGGACTAGGGGGAGCACAGATACGCAGTATTTT	CASSLPGTRGSTDTQYF
-	TRBV30	13	-	TRBJ1-1	TGTGCCTGGAGTGTAGATCTGGTCACTGAAGCTTTCTTT	CAWSVDLVTEAFF
-	TRBV19	16	-	TRBJ2-1	TGTGCCAGTAGTATAGAGAGGGGGAACTCCTACAATGAGCAGTTCTTC	CASSIERGNSYNEQFF
-	TRBV28	15	TRBD1	TRBJ2-1	TGTGCCAGCAGTTCGGCCGGGACAGGGGGCCAGGAGCAGTTCTTC	CASSSAGTGGQEQFF
-	TRBV5-1	16	TRBD1	TRBJ2-6	TGCGCCAGCCGGCGGACAGGCGTCTCTGGGGCCAACGTCCTGACTTTC	CASRRTGVSGANVLTF
-	TRBV15	13	-	TRBJ1-3	TGTGCCACCAGCAGCCCTCCTGGAAACACCATATATTTT	CATSSPPGNTIYF
-	TRBV19	16	TRBD1	TRBJ2-3	TGTGCCAGTAGTGGGGACAGGGGTTCGAGCACAGATACGCAGTATTTT	CASSGDRGSSTDTQYF
-	TRBV5-6	13	TRBD1	TRBJ2-7	TGTGCCAGCAGCTCGGACAGGGGGAACGAGCAGTACTTC	CASSSDRGNEQYF
-	TRBV9	15	-	TRBJ1-3	TGTGCCAGCAGCGGCATAAGGGGCCAAGGAAACACCATATATTTT	CASSGIRGQGNTIYF
once	TRBV18	15	-	TRBJ1-1	TGTGCCAGCTCACCTCGAGGCGGGGGCGGAGCTGAAGCTTTCTTT	CASSPRGGGGAEAFF
-	TRBV29-1	12	-	TRBJ1-4	TGCAGCGTTGCAGGGACTAATGAAAAACTGTTTTTT	CSVAGTNEKLFF
-	TRBV19	14	TRBD1	TRBJ1-2	TGTGCCAGTAGTATTGGGGGACAGAACTATGGCTACACCTTC	CASSIGGQNYGYTF